These T cell receptor beta chains were read from a single sample in a study of T cells in Graves' hyperthyroidism and ophthalmopathy. TCRdb processed the multiplex PCR reads anew with MiXCR; each CDR3 protein has one entry. This table holds 250,000 to 300,000 distinct CDR3 sequences, roughly an eighth found once. Sequencing was performed on blood. The source is a woman in her forties with Graves' hyperthyroidism. Each CDR3 is given without its conserved first and last residue.

V gene	J gene	CDR3 protein
TRBV28	TRBJ2-3	ASRLLKTASTDTQY
TRBV19	TRBJ2-1	ASSIATSGSSYNGQF
TRBV3-1	TRBJ2-5	ASSQGTLLGQETQY
TRBV6-1	TRBJ2-5	AGGDTGETQY
TRBV5-1	TRBJ2-2	ACGLAATTGELF
TRBV2	TRBJ2-1	ASSELAPGTYNEQF
TRBV7-6	TRBJ2-7	ASSSQGNEQY
TRBV3-1	TRBJ2-3	ASSLALVDTQY
TRBV2	TRBJ2-7	ASRDTGVYEQY
TRBV2	TRBJ2-1	AKRQGGYNEQF
TRBV2	TRBJ1-1	ASEVSEITEAF
TRBV6-1	TRBJ2-1	ASSAPENLGQF
TRBV7-3	TRBJ1-6	ASSLNREGPYSPLH
TRBV12-3/TRBV12-4	TRBJ1-1	ASSLGQPRAF
TRBV11-1	TRBJ2-1	ASSLGTSGVNEQF
TRBV18	TRBJ2-7	ASSAGLVFSYEQY
TRBV12-3/TRBV12-4	TRBJ1-1	ASSPQNRGGTEAF
TRBV28	TRBJ2-5	ASSRGQGSETQY
TRBV5-1	TRBJ1-1	ASSLGSGDQAF
TRBV24-1	TRBJ1-5	ATATEHSNQPQH
TRBV19	TRBJ1-1	ASSAPGRTTEAF
TRBV2	TRBJ2-1	ASSDGTGVANEQF
TRBV20-1	TRBJ2-1	SARDYQAGGPYEQF
TRBV5-5	TRBJ2-1	ASSLSPGKGNEQF
TRBV2	TRBJ1-1	ASTKTGDTEAF
TRBV18	TRBJ2-7	ASSDPSSGVYEQY
TRBV19	TRBJ2-5	ASSMTDGETQY
TRBV3-1	TRBJ2-2	ASSQDGRSSGELF
TRBV3-1	TRBJ2-7	ASSQGLASYEQY
TRBV28	TRBJ2-7	ASSPQPWQLLKSYEQY
TRBV11-3	TRBJ2-7	ASRNRGGNEQY
TRBV7-8	TRBJ2-7	ASSLGRYHYEQY
TRBV24-1	TRBJ1-3	ATSRTGAGNTIY
TRBV6-1	TRBJ2-5	ASSLTGGVMGAQY
TRBV5-1	TRBJ1-4	ASSTGTGTGEKLF
TRBV20-1	TRBJ1-6	SARDRQHNSPLH
TRBV6-5	TRBJ1-6	ASSYRSGYNSPLH
TRBV12-3/TRBV12-4	TRBJ2-3	ATSTSGRRDTQY
TRBV2	TRBJ1-2	ASSGELFNYGYT
TRBV24-1	TRBJ2-2	ATSDSDRDTGELF
TRBV6-1	TRBJ2-7	ASTTGTYEQY
TRBV6-1	TRBJ2-7	ASSEADGPRWYEQY
TRBV9	TRBJ1-1	ASSVGPGTTDEAF
TRBV2	TRBJ1-6	ASNMAGVETLH
TRBV6-1	TRBJ2-7	ASRQGREQY
TRBV6-1	TRBJ2-1	ASRLIPGQESLSSYNEQF
TRBV28	TRBJ2-7	ASSWGQGEQY
TRBV6-1	TRBJ1-2	ASSSPDNPGGYGYT